This T cell receptor (beta chain) derives from a study of blood T cell repertoires in COVID-19. Overall study context: Samples taken during acute and convalescent COVID-19 were collected in the United States, Italy and Spain. Sources were T cells, B-cell-depleted T cells, or PBMCs; the material itself was cDNA or gDNA.

A few counts support this clone. V lost 3 bases, J lost 10 bases, and 12 bases lay in between. The germline CDR1 and CDR2 sequences are SGDLS and YYNGEE. This CDR3 comprises 12 residues. As originally analysed: The assay estimated nucleated cells by amplifying reference gene primers. Profiling relied on immunoSEQ multiplex PCR, and the TCRdb table lists in-frame clones only, not all of them. The V and J calls and clone size are taken from that table; D and trimming were inferred from the DNA. The table records under 200,000 clones, 60% to 85% of them present only once. This chain links TRBV9 with TRBJ2-3; maybe TRBD1 (5 bases). The clonotype originates from a man in his fifties or sixties with acute or convalescent COVID-19. The sample comprised peripheral blood. This chain's CDR3 is CASSDHRLAQYF. In DNA form, the CDR3 reads TGTGCCAGCAGCGACCACAGGTTAGCGCAGTATTTT.